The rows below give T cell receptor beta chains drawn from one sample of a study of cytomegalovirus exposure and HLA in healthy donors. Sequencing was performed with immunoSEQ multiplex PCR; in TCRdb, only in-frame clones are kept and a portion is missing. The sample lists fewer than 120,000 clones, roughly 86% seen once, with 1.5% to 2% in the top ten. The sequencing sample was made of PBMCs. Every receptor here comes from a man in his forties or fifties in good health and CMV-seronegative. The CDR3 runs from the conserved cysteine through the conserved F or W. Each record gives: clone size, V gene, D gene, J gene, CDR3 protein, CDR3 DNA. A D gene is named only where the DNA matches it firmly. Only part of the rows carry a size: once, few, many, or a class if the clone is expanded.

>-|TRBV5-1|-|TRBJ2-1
CASSLSSRLTYNEQFF
TGCGCCAGCAGCTTGTCTTCCCGACTAACCTACAATGAGCAGTTCTTC
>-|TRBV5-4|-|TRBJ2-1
CASSSRRSTRNEQFF
TGTGCCAGCAGCTCCCGTAGAAGCACTCGGAATGAGCAGTTCTTC
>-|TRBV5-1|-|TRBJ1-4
CASSRTSTNEKLFF
TGCGCCAGCAGCAGGACATCAACTAATGAAAAACTGTTTTTT
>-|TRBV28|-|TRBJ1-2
CASRTDGYTF
TGTGCCAGCAGGACAGATGGCTACACCTTC
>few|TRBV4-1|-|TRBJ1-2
CASSQGVRDYGYTF
TGCGCCAGCAGCCAAGGCGTCAGGGACTATGGCTACACCTTC
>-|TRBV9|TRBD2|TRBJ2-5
CASSSRLAETQYF
TGTGCCAGCAGCTCGAGACTAGCGGAGACCCAGTACTTC
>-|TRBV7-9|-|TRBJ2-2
CASSLQTSTGELFF
TGTGCCAGCAGCTTGCAGACTAGCACCGGGGAGCTGTTTTTT
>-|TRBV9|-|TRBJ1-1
CASSVGSRGNTEAFF
TGTGCCAGCAGCGTAGGGAGCAGGGGGAACACTGAAGCTTTCTTT
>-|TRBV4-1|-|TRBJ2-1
CASSRPSGDEQFF
TGCGCCAGCAGCCGCCCGTCGGGAGACGAGCAGTTCTTC
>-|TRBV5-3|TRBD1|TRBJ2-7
CARSLGQGEYEQYF
TGTGCCAGAAGCTTGGGACAGGGAGAATACGAGCAGTACTTC
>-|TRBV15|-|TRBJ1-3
CATSRDRGFSGNTIYF
TGTGCCACCAGCAGAGACAGGGGTTTCTCTGGAAACACCATATATTTT
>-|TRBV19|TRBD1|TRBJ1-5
CASRPTGGNQPQHF
TGTGCCAGTAGGCCAACAGGGGGCAATCAGCCCCAGCATTTT
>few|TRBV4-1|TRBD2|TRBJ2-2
CASSQEVAGGPGELFF
TGCGCCAGCAGCCAAGAGGTAGCGGGGGGGCCCGGGGAGCTGTTTTTT
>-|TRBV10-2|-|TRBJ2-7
CASLATGSYEQYF
TGCGCCAGCTTAGCTACAGGGTCCTACGAGCAGTACTTC
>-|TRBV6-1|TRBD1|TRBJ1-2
CASSEAGQGGGYTF
TGTGCCAGCAGTGAAGCGGGACAGGGAGGCGGCTACACCTTC
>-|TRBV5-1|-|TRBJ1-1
CASSLDGGGTNTEAFF
TGCGCCAGCAGCTTGGATGGCGGGGGGACGAACACTGAAGCTTTCTTT
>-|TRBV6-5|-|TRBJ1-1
CASSYSRNTEAFF
TGTGCCAGCAGTTATTCGAGGAACACTGAAGCTTTCTTT
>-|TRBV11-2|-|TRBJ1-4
CASSLRRTPQGEKLFF
TGTGCCAGCAGCTTAAGAAGGACACCGCAAGGAGAAAAACTGTTTTTT
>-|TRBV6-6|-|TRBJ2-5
CASAPETGKSETQYF
TGTGCCAGCGCCCCTGAAACAGGGAAGAGTGAGACCCAGTACTTC
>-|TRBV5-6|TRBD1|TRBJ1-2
CASSQGDRGRVIGYTF
TGTGCCAGCAGCCAGGGGGACAGGGGGCGCGTGATCGGCTACACCTTC
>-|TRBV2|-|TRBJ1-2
CASSPQGYGYTF
TGTGCCAGCAGCCCACAGGGATATGGCTACACCTTC
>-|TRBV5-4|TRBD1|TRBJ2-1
CASSPGGTGYNEQFF
TGTGCCAGCAGCCCCGGCGGGACAGGTTACAATGAGCAGTTCTTC
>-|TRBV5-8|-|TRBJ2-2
CASSLAFRRANTGELFF
TGTGCCAGCAGCTTGGCCTTTAGGAGAGCTAACACCGGGGAGCTGTTTTTT
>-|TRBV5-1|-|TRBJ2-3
CASSFSGQGGDTQYF
TGCGCCAGCAGCTTCTCCGGACAGGGAGGGGATACGCAGTATTTT
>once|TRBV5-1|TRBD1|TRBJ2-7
CASSPDRDHEQYF
TGCGCCAGCAGCCCGGACAGGGATCACGAGCAGTACTTC
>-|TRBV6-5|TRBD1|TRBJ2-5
CASSRTGKETQYF
TGTGCCAGCAGCCGGACAGGGAAAGAGACCCAGTACTTC
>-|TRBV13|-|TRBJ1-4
CASSRGSGDEKLFF
TGTGCCAGCAGCCGTGGATCGGGGGATGAAAAACTGTTTTTT
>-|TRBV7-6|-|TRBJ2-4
CASSLGGRENIQYF
TGTGCCAGCAGCTTAGGGGGGCGGGAAAACATTCAGTACTTC
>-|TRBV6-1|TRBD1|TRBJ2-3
CASRMGTGSDTQYF
TGTGCCAGCAGGATGGGGACAGGGTCAGATACGCAGTATTTT
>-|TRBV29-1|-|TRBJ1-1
CSVLYSNTEAFF
TGCAGCGTCCTTTACTCGAACACTGAAGCTTTCTTT
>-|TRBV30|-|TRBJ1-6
CAWRPDSYNSPLHF
TGTGCCTGGAGACCAGACTCCTATAATTCACCCCTCCACTTT
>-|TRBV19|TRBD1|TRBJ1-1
CARETGGNTEAFF
TGTGCCAGAGAGACAGGGGGCAACACTGAAGCTTTCTTT
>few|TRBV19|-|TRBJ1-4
CASRNRVRDEKLFF
TGTGCCAGTCGGAACAGGGTGAGAGATGAAAAACTGTTTTTT
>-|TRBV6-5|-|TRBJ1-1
CASSPGTEAFF
TGTGCCAGCAGTCCCGGGACAGAAGCTTTCTTT
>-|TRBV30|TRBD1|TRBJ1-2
CAWDGQGNYGYTF
TGTGCCTGGGACGGACAGGGGAACTATGGCTACACCTTC
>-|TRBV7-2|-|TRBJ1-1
CASSTDRETFF
TGTGCCAGCAGCACCGACAGAGAAACTTTCTTT
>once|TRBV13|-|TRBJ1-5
CASSYTNQPQHF
TGTGCCAGCAGCTACACCAATCAGCCCCAGCATTTT
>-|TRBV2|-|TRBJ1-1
CASREEIWLEAFF
TGTGCCAGCAGGGAGGAAATTTGGCTTGAAGCTTTCTTT
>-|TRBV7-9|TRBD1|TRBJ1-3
CASSSPGTVGNTIYF
TGTGCCAGCAGCTCCCCCGGGACAGTTGGAAACACCATATATTTT
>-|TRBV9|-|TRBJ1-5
CASSLSSGGQPQHF
TGTGCCAGCAGCCTCAGCTCGGGAGGTCAGCCCCAGCATTTT
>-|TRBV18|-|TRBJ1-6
CASSLQAVWDSPLHF
TGTGCCAGCTCACTACAGGCCGTATGGGATTCACCCCTCCACTTT